This T cell receptor (beta chain) was captured by sequencing in a study of blood T cell repertoires in COVID-19. The CDR3 loop spans 16 amino acids. Germline V gene lookup returns CDR1 SGHDT and CDR2 YYEEEE. J lost 1 base, V lost 3 bases, and 4 bases had no gene match. Using immunoSEQ multiplex PCR, the repertoire was profiled, and TCRdb retains in-frame clones only, with some absent. The table lists tens of thousands of clones, 70% to 80% of them singletons. The specimen sequenced was peripheral blood. The chain carries TRBV5-6 and TRBJ2-3, with 11 bases lining up with TRBD2. The source of this sequence is a man in his sixties or seventies with active or convalescent COVID-19. As DNA, the CDR3 is TGTGCCAGCAGCTCGGTGACTAGCGGGGGCACAGATACGCAGTATTTT. Residues: CASSSVTSGGTDTQYF. Filled out from reference TRBV5-6 and TRBJ2-3, the complete variable domain reads DAGVTQSPTHLIKTRGQQVTLRCSPKSGHDTVSWYQQALGQGPQFIFQYYEEEERQRGNFPDRFSGHQFPNYSSELNVNALLLGDSALYLCASSSVTSGGTDTQYFGPGTRLTVL.